The clone carrying this T cell receptor (beta chain) was seen many times. The trim removed 6 bases at V and 0 bases at J, leaving 17 bases unmatched. This CDR3 is built from 19 residues. Germline CDR1 MDHEN, CDR2 SYDVKM. This entry comes from a study of early T cells in non-severe SARS-CoV-2 infection. Each cDNA molecule carried a unique molecular identifier. TCRdb re-called the 5' RACE reads through MiXCR, storing one row per CDR3 protein. The repertoire holds tens of thousands of distinct CDR3 sequences, with 11% as singletons. The J gene is TRBJ1-1, the V gene TRBV28, with 9 nucleotides matching TRBD1. Sequencing was carried out using whole blood. The receptor was isolated from an adult who was a healthcare worker with PCR-confirmed SARS-CoV-2 infection or an uninfected control (not recorded which). CDR3 nucleotides: TGTGCCAGCAGACATAAACCGGGACAGGGAGGCCTCATGAACACTGAAGCTTTCTTT. Its translation: CASRHKPGQGGLMNTEAFF. The full variable domain, its missing parts supplied by reference TRBV28 and TRBJ1-1, is DVKVTQSSRYLVKRTGEKVFLECVQDMDHENMFWYRQDPGLGLRLIYFSYDVKMKEKGDIPEGYSVSREKKERFSLILESASTNQTSMYLCASRHKPGQGGLMNTEAFFGQGTRLTVV.